The rows below give T cell receptor beta chains drawn from one sample of a study of shared clonotypes between healthy human individuals. The method was immunoSEQ multiplex PCR; TCRdb's version includes in-frame clones alone and lacks a portion of them. The sample consists of about 92,000 clones, approximately 51% of them appearing once. Sequenced: PBMCs. The receptors stem from a woman in her forties in good health. Some clones in this sample may be carry-over from other donors' samples. The CDR3 runs from the conserved cysteine through the conserved F or W. A D gene is named only where the DNA matches it firmly. Clone size, where shown, is once, few, many, or a class for clones that have expanded.

D	size	length	V	J	DNA	CDR3
-	-	12	TRBV4-2	TRBJ1-2	TGTGCCAGCGGGGGAACAGGGACTGGCTACACCTTC	CASGGTGTGYTF
-	-	16	TRBV6-1	TRBJ2-7	TGTGCCAGCAGTGAAAACTCCAGGGGGGTCGGGTACGAGCAGTACTTC	CASSENSRGVGYEQYF
TRBD2	few	15	TRBV5-4	TRBJ2-1	TGTGCCAGCAGCTTGGGACGGGGGGGGCACAATGAGCAGTTCTTC	CASSLGRGGHNEQFF
TRBD1	many	14	TRBV5-1	TRBJ2-3	TGCGCCAGCAGCTTGGGACAGGGAGCGGATACGCAGTATTTT	CASSLGQGADTQYF
-	few	15	TRBV6-6	TRBJ2-7	TGTGCCAGCAGTTACCCCGACAGATTAAACTACGAGCAGTACTTC	CASSYPDRLNYEQYF
TRBD2	once	17	TRBV4-1	TRBJ2-5	TGCGCCAGCAGCCAGCCCCCGACTAGCGGGAGAGGAGAGACCCAGTACTTC	CASSQPPTSGRGETQYF
TRBD2	few	17	TRBV28	TRBJ2-4	TGTGCCAGCAGTTTATTTAGGGCTAGCGGGAGTCGAAACATTCAGTACTTC	CASSLFRASGSRNIQYF
-	-	16	TRBV30	TRBJ1-1	TGTGCCTGGAGGGAAATCTACAGGGAGGTGAACACTGAAGCTTTCTTT	CAWREIYREVNTEAFF
TRBD1	many	14	TRBV18	TRBJ2-7	TGTGCCAGCTCACCAGGGACAGGTCCCTACGAGCAGTACTTC	CASSPGTGPYEQYF
TRBD2	-	14	TRBV6-1	TRBJ2-5	TGTGCCAGCAGTGAAGGACTAGCGGGAGGGACCCAGTACTTC	CASSEGLAGGTQYF
TRBD2	few	15	TRBV4-3	TRBJ2-7	TGCGCCAGCAGCCAAGATGCTGCTAGCGGATACGAGCAGTACTTC	CASSQDAASGYEQYF
-	-	15	TRBV5-6	TRBJ2-7	TGTGCCAGCAGCTTGTTTGGCAGCCGATCCTACGAGCAGTACTTC	CASSLFGSRSYEQYF
-	-	14	TRBV5-1	TRBJ2-5	TGCGCCAGCAGCTTGGGAGAGGGCAGGGAGACCCAGTACTTC	CASSLGEGRETQYF
-	-	15	TRBV5-1	TRBJ2-3	TGCGCCAGCAGCTTGGAGGTGGGTAGGGAAGATACGCAGTATTTT	CASSLEVGREDTQYF
-	-	13	TRBV5-8	TRBJ1-5	TGTGCCAGCAGCTCTAGGGTAGTTCAGCCCCAGCATTTT	CASSSRVVQPQHF
TRBD2	few	15	TRBV4-3	TRBJ2-1	TGCGCCAGCAGCCAAGATCCGGGAGGCTACAATGAGCAGTTCTTC	CASSQDPGGYNEQFF
TRBD2	many	16	TRBV7-9	TRBJ2-1	TGTGCCAGCAGCTTAGTAGGGACTAGCGGCTACAATGAGCAGTTCTTC	CASSLVGTSGYNEQFF
TRBD1	once	14	TRBV4-3	TRBJ1-2	TGCGCCAGCAGCCATGGCGGACAGGGACATGGCTACACCTTC	CASSHGGQGHGYTF
-	-	18	TRBV4-2	TRBJ2-7	TGTGCCAGCAGCCAAGATCCCCTTAGCGGAATGAGCTCCTACGAGCAGTACTTC	CASSQDPLSGMSSYEQYF
-	few	15	TRBV11-1	TRBJ2-7	TGTGCCAGCAGTCCCCCAGGGACCCGGGAGAACGAGCAGTACTTC	CASSPPGTRENEQYF
-	-	15	TRBV7-8	TRBJ2-2	TGTGCCAGCAGCTTACTGGACGCGGCCAGCGGGGAGCTGTTTTTT	CASSLLDAASGELFF
-	few	13	TRBV19	TRBJ1-5	TGTGCCAGTCGATCAGGGTATGACCAGCCCCAGCATTTT	CASRSGYDQPQHF
-	-	12	TRBV7-2	TRBJ2-5	TGTGCCAGCAGCCTGGGTGAAGCGACCCAGTACTTC	CASSLGEATQYF
-	few	13	TRBV27	TRBJ1-2	TGTGCCAGCACGCAGGACAGTAACTATGGCTACACCTTC	CASTQDSNYGYTF
-	few	11	TRBV10-3	TRBJ2-1	TGTGCCATCAGTGCAGCGGATGAGCAGTTCTTC	CAISAADEQFF
-	-	15	TRBV7-3	TRBJ1-6	TGTGCCAGCAGCTTAAGCGGACCGTATAATTCACCCCTCCACTTT	CASSLSGPYNSPLHF
TRBD2	many	20	TRBV4-2	TRBJ2-5	TGTGCCAGCAGCCAAGATCCCCTGAGGACTAGCGGGAGGGATGGGGAGACCCAGTACTTC	CASSQDPLRTSGRDGETQYF
-	-	16	TRBV7-9	TRBJ1-6	TGTGCCAGCAGCCCATTCCAGACAGGAGGTAATTCACCCCTCCACTTT	CASSPFQTGGNSPLHF
-	many	13	TRBV6-1	TRBJ2-7	TGTGCCAGCATCTCTGAGGGAGGGGGCGAGCAGTACTTC	CASISEGGGEQYF
TRBD1	-	15	TRBV6-5	TRBJ1-2	TGTGCCAGCAGTTACTGGCGGGACAGCAACTATGGCTACACCTTC	CASSYWRDSNYGYTF
-	many	13	TRBV18	TRBJ2-5	TGTGCCAGCTCACCCTGGACCGGAGAGACCCAGTACTTC	CASSPWTGETQYF
-	few	11	TRBV20-1	TRBJ2-7	TGCAGTGCTAGTAGGGGTGACGAGCAGTACTTC	CSASRGDEQYF
TRBD2	-	15	TRBV6-6	TRBJ2-3	TGTGCCAGCAGTCCAACTAGCGGGACCATAGATACGCAGTATTTT	CASSPTSGTIDTQYF
-	-	15	TRBV4-1	TRBJ2-7	TGCGCCAGCAGCCCCGGAGGTGGCATCTCCTACGAGCAGTACTTC	CASSPGGGISYEQYF
-	-	16	TRBV4-3	TRBJ2-2	TGCGCCAGCAGCCAAGAGGCACAGGCGAACACCGGGGAGCTGTTTTTT	CASSQEAQANTGELFF
-	once	16	TRBV1	TRBJ2-2	TGCACCAGCAGCCAGAACGTGCGGGAGGGCATCGGGGAGCTGTTTTTT	CTSSQNVREGIGELFF
TRBD2	-	14	TRBV11-3	TRBJ2-1	TGTGCCAGCAGCTTTAGCGGGACCCTCGGTGAGCAGTTCTTC	CASSFSGTLGEQFF
-	-	13	TRBV5-4	TRBJ1-5	TGTGCCAGCAGCTACGACAGAGATCAGCCCCAGCATTTT	CASSYDRDQPQHF
TRBD1	-	13	TRBV29-1	TRBJ2-7	TGCAGCGTTCGGGGATTTACAGGGGACGAGCAGTACTTC	CSVRGFTGDEQYF
-	few	17	TRBV7-8	TRBJ2-1	TGTGCCAGCAGCGTTCACCCCGGGACGACCTCCTACAATGAGCAGTTCTTC	CASSVHPGTTSYNEQFF
TRBD1	few	16	TRBV14	TRBJ2-2	TGTGCCAGCAGCGAAACCGGGACAGGAGGCACCGGGGAGCTGTTTTTT	CASSETGTGGTGELFF
TRBD1	-	14	TRBV5-1	TRBJ1-1	TGCGCCAGCAGCTCTCCCGGACAGGGGGCGGGTACTTTCTTT	CASSSPGQGAGTFF
-	few	14	TRBV7-9	TRBJ2-5	TGTGCCAGCAGCTTAGTTGGACAGAACCGAGCCCAGTACTTC	CASSLVGQNRAQYF
-	few	15	TRBV2	TRBJ2-3	TGTGCCAGCAGGCCTGGTGGCGGGATAAGGGATACGCAGTATTTT	CASRPGGGIRDTQYF
TRBD1	many	13	TRBV7-9	TRBJ1-1	TGTGCCAGCAGCTTAGAGACAGGGGGCGAAGCTTTCTTT	CASSLETGGEAFF
TRBD1	few	15	TRBV19	TRBJ1-1	TGTGCCAGTAGTGTGACAGGGGTGGGGGAAACTGAAGCTTTCTTT	CASSVTGVGETEAFF
-	-	13	TRBV28	TRBJ1-2	TGTGCCAGCAGTTTTTTACAGAGCTATGGCTACACCTTC	CASSFLQSYGYTF
TRBD1	-	15	TRBV28	TRBJ1-2	TGTGCCAGCAGTTTATTTAACAGGGGGCGGAGTGGCTACACCTTC	CASSLFNRGRSGYTF
-	few	11	TRBV12-5	TRBJ1-3	TGTGCTAGTGGGACGGGAAACACCATATATTTT	CASGTGNTIYF
-	-	13	TRBV7-9	TRBJ2-5	TGTGCCAGCACCCCGGTGGCAAGAGAGACCCAGTACTTC	CASTPVARETQYF
-	many	10	TRBV10-3	TRBJ2-3	TGTGCCATCGGTACACGTACGCAGTATTTT	CAIGTRTQYF
-	-	11	TRBV29-1	TRBJ1-1	TGCAGTGTTGAATATCGTGCTGAAGCTTTCTTT	CSVEYRAEAFF
-	-	13	TRBV28	TRBJ2-7	TGTGCCAGCAGTTCAAAGGAGCCCTACGAGCAGTACTTC	CASSSKEPYEQYF